This T cell receptor (beta chain) was found in a study of blood T cell repertoires in COVID-19. About the study: Sources were T cells, B-cell-depleted T cells, or PBMCs; the material itself was cDNA or gDNA.

Germline V CDR1 and CDR2: SNHLY, FYNNEI. Trimming pared 2 bases from V and 0 bases from J, leaving 8 bases between. The CDR3 has 15 amino acids. Profiling relied on immunoSEQ multiplex PCR, and the TCRdb table lists in-frame clones only, not all of them. In the table there are hundreds of thousands of clones, roughly 88% of which are singletons. This TCR was recovered from a woman aged 70-85 years with COVID-19, enrolled during active disease. The sample consisted of peripheral blood. The rearrangement uses TRBV2 and TRBJ1-5; D is ambiguous. DNA of the CDR3: TGTGCCAGCAGTGAACCAGGTAATAGCAATCAGCCCCAGCATTTT. Translating it yields CASSEPGNSNQPQHF.